The rows below give T cell receptor beta chains drawn from one sample of a study of OX40 agonist ivuxolimab in advanced cancers. Measured with immunoSEQ multiplex PCR; TCRdb has only the in-frame clones, and not every one. This sample has tens of thousands of clones, with approximately 92% found just once. The input for sequencing was CD4+ or CD8+ T cells sorted from blood, taken in a trial of the OX40 agonist ivuxolimab. These receptors were collected from an adult with an advanced solid tumor such as melanoma, head and neck, liver or kidney cancer. Each CDR3 is given with its conserved first and last residue. D genes are given only for firm matches. Some rows have no size entry. The others give once, few or many, or a class for an expanded clone.

CDR3nt	CDR3aa	j_gene	d_gene	abundance	v_gene
TGTGCCAGCAGCTTACAGGGGCATGTGTCGGAGACCCAGTACTTC	CASSLQGHVSETQYF	TRBJ2-5	NA	NA	TRBV7-2
TGCGCCAGCAGTGGGGCCGGGACTAGCGGGGGGCAGAACACCGGGGAGCTGTTTTTT	CASSGAGTSGGQNTGELFF	TRBJ2-2	TRBD2	NA	TRBV10-1
TGTGCCAGCATGAGGGAGCGGGTAATAGCTTTCTTT	CASMRERVIAFF	TRBJ1-1	NA	NA	TRBV28
TGCGCCAGCAGCTTGGTTCCCCTGAACACTGAAGCTTTCTTT	CASSLVPLNTEAFF	TRBJ1-1	NA	NA	TRBV5-1
TGCAGTGCTAAGAACTGGTATGAGCAGTTCTTC	CSAKNWYEQFF	TRBJ2-1	NA	NA	TRBV20-1
TGTGCCAGCAAAGGGGACAGGCAGTACTTC	CASKGDRQYF	TRBJ2-7	TRBD1	NA	TRBV18
TGTGCCAGCAGGCCCGGGACCCGACCTTACAATGAGCAGTTCTTC	CASRPGTRPYNEQFF	TRBJ2-1	NA	NA	TRBV7-9
TGTGCCAGCAGCGTAAGATATCCGAGTGGGGCGTACACCTTC	CASSVRYPSGAYTF	TRBJ1-2	NA	NA	TRBV9
TGTGCCAGCAGCTTGGGCGGAGAGGGAGTCGAGCAGTACTTC	CASSLGGEGVEQYF	TRBJ2-7	NA	NA	TRBV7-6
TGTGCCAGCAGCTTAGGGACCTCTGGAAACACCATATATTTT	CASSLGTSGNTIYF	TRBJ1-3	NA	NA	TRBV7-9
TGTGCCAGCAGTTTAGGACAGCTCCGCAATCAGCCCCAGCATTTT	CASSLGQLRNQPQHF	TRBJ1-5	NA	NA	TRBV28
TGTGCTAGCAGCCCCGTGGGGAGATTGGGTGAGCAGTTCTTC	CASSPVGRLGEQFF	TRBJ2-1	NA	NA	TRBV7-7
TGTGCCAGTAGGGTAGGGGAAACCACCGGGGAGCTGTTTTTT	CASRVGETTGELFF	TRBJ2-2	NA	NA	TRBV19
TGTGCCAGTAGTTTCGGGACAGGGTCCTATGGCTACACCTTC	CASSFGTGSYGYTF	TRBJ1-2	TRBD1	NA	TRBV19
TGCGCCAGCAGCCAAGCCAGGAGTTCCTATGGCTACACCTTC	CASSQARSSYGYTF	TRBJ1-2	NA	NA	TRBV4-1
TGTGCCAGCAGCTCACCGGGACTTACAGATACGCAGTATTTT	CASSSPGLTDTQYF	TRBJ2-3	NA	NA	TRBV11-1
TGTGCCAGCAGCTTCCAAGTCTCTGGGGCCAACGTCCTGACTTTC	CASSFQVSGANVLTF	TRBJ2-6	NA	NA	TRBV11-2
TGTGCCAGTAGTTCGGGACAGGGGAATGAAAAACTGTTTTTT	CASSSGQGNEKLFF	TRBJ1-4	TRBD1	NA	TRBV19
TGTGCCAGCAGCTTCGGGACCAGAACTGGCTACACCTTC	CASSFGTRTGYTF	TRBJ1-2	NA	NA	TRBV11-2
TGTGCCAGCCAGTCAAATTATTTGCCTCAGCATTTT	CASQSNYLPQHF	TRBJ1-5	NA	NA	TRBV28
TGTGCCAGCAGCTTAAGGAGCGGGGGACGGGACGGGGAGCTGTTTTTT	CASSLRSGGRDGELFF	TRBJ2-2	TRBD2	NA	TRBV7-2
TGTGCCAGTAGCCCCTTCGGAAACACCATATATTTT	CASSPFGNTIYF	TRBJ1-3	NA	few	TRBV19
TGTGCCAGCAGTTTGGGCGGCCAATACGAGCAGTACTTC	CASSLGGQYEQYF	TRBJ2-7	NA	NA	TRBV28
TGTGCCACCAGCAGAGATCCCGGGACAGCTTACGAGCAGTACTTC	CATSRDPGTAYEQYF	TRBJ2-7	TRBD1	NA	TRBV15